A selection of T cell receptor beta chains follows, all from one sample in a study of blood T cell repertoires in COVID-19. Clones were read by immunoSEQ multiplex PCR, and TCRdb kept only the in-frame ones, dropping some. The profile covers 65,000 to 90,000 clones, with 70% to 85% appearing a single time and 26% taken by the ten largest. The sequenced sample consisted of peripheral blood. The receptors derive from a man in his fifties or sixties with active or convalescent COVID-19. CDR3s include the opening cysteine and the closing phenylalanine or tryptophan. D genes are given only for firm matches. The size field is filled for only some rows; it gives once, few, many or a size class.

v_gene,d_gene,abundance,j_gene,CDR3aa,CDR3nt
TRBV5-4,TRBD1,.,TRBJ1-4,CASSVAGTGNEKLFF,TGTGCCAGCAGCGTCGCCGGGACAGGAAATGAAAAACTGTTTTTT
TRBV9,.,.,TRBJ2-5,CASSQSPPETQYF,TGTGCCAGCAGCCAGTCCCCCCCAGAGACCCAGTACTTC
TRBV2,.,.,TRBJ1-6,CASSPVTGSSYNSPLHF,TGTGCCAGCAGCCCTGTGACGGGTAGCTCCTATAATTCACCCCTCCACTTT
TRBV20-1,TRBD1,few,TRBJ1-5,CSASARQGLYRNQPQHF,TGCAGTGCTAGTGCCCGACAGGGCCTCTATCGCAATCAGCCCCAGCATTTT
TRBV11-2,TRBD1,.,TRBJ1-6,CASSRSRGDRVSPLHF,TGTGCCAGCAGCCGATCAAGGGGGGACAGGGTGTCACCCCTCCACTTT
TRBV11-2,.,once,TRBJ2-7,CASRPSGSYEQYF,TGTGCCAGCCGGCCATCAGGGTCCTACGAGCAGTACTTC
TRBV19,TRBD2,many,TRBJ2-5,CASSNVGLELETQYF,TGTGCCAGTAGTAATGTGGGACTAGAGCTAGAGACCCAGTACTTC
TRBV24-1,.,.,TRBJ2-5,CATSGKDSQETQYF,TGTGCCACCAGTGGAAAAGACAGCCAAGAGACCCAGTACTTC
TRBV15,TRBD1,.,TRBJ1-2,CATQPGQGAGFYGYTF,TGTGCCACCCAACCGGGACAGGGGGCAGGTTTCTATGGCTACACCTTC
TRBV25-1,.,.,TRBJ1-6,CASTSQGFDNSPLHF,TGTGCCAGCACTTCGCAGGGCTTCGATAATTCACCCCTCCACTTT
TRBV3-1/TRBV3-2,.,few,TRBJ2-7,CASSQGRDEQYF,TGTGCCAGCAGCCAAGGGAGGGACGAGCAGTACTTC
TRBV28,TRBD2,.,TRBJ2-1,CASSSTSGGSGSYNEQFF,TGTGCCAGCAGTTCGACTAGCGGGGGATCCGGCTCCTACAATGAGCAGTTCTTC
TRBV27,TRBD1,.,TRBJ2-3,CASSLAGGDTQYF,TGTGCCAGCAGTCTCGCAGGGGGAGATACGCAGTATTTT
TRBV30,.,.,TRBJ2-5,CAWSVGLSSETQYF,TGTGCCTGGAGTGTAGGACTATCTTCAGAGACCCAGTACTTC
TRBV18,TRBD1,.,TRBJ2-7,CASSPGTGGDEQYF,TGTGCCAGCTCACCTGGGACAGGGGGTGACGAGCAGTACTTC
TRBV11-1,TRBD1,.,TRBJ1-1,CASSVGQGAEAFF,TGTGCCAGCAGCGTCGGACAGGGGGCTGAAGCTTTCTTT
TRBV9,.,.,TRBJ2-7,CASSVYRDSYEQYF,TGTGCCAGCAGCGTCTACAGGGACTCCTACGAGCAGTACTTC
TRBV5-1,.,once,TRBJ1-1,CASSQTGAQAFF,TGCGCCAGCAGCCAAACAGGAGCTCAAGCTTTCTTT
TRBV7-2,TRBD2,.,TRBJ2-5,CASGIIGGGAYETQYF,TGTGCCAGCGGTATCATTGGCGGGGGGGCTTATGAGACCCAGTACTTC
TRBV3-1/TRBV3-2,.,.,TRBJ2-3,CASSFRDTQYF,TGTGCCAGCAGCTTTAGAGATACGCAGTATTTT